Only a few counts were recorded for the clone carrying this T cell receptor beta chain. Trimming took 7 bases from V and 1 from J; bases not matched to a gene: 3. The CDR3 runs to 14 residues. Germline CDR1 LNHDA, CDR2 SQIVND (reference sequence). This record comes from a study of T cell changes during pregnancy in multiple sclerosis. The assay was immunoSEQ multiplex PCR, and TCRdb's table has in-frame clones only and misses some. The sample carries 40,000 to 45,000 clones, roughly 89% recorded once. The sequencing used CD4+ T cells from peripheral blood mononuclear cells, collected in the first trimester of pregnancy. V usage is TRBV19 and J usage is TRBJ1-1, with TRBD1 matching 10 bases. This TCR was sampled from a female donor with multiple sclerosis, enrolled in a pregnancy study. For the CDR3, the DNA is TGTGCCAGTACCCGACAGGGGGCGAACACTGAAGCTTTCTTT. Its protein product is CASTRQGANTEAFF.